These T cell receptor beta chains were read from a single sample in a study of metastatic and nonmetastatic thyroid tumors. TCRdb re-clonotyped the PCR reads through MiXCR. Of just over 70,000 clones listed, roughly a sixth are singletons. Source material: blood. The receptors originated from a female donor with papillary thyroid cancer or a benign thyroid nodule (not recorded which). Some clones in this sample may be carry-over from other donors' samples. Both conserved end residues are part of each CDR3. D genes are given only for firm matches. A clone size is listed for some rows: how often the clone was seen (once, few, many), or a class if it is expanded.

TRBV5-1	TRBD2	17	-	TRBJ2-3	TGCGCCAGCCAACTAGCGGGAGGGAAAATTAGCACAGATACGCAGTATTTT	CASQLAGGKISTDTQYF
TRBV30	TRBD2	14	many	TRBJ2-1	TGTGCCTGGAGGTCGGCGGGAGTACTCAATGAGCAGTTCTTC	CAWRSAGVLNEQFF
TRBV6-1	TRBD1	12	-	TRBJ2-7	TGTGCCGGACAGGGGGCGGGCTACGAGCAGTACTTC	CAGQGAGYEQYF
TRBV5-1	TRBD2	15	-	TRBJ2-1	TGCGCCGGCATCGACGGACTAGCGGGAGGGCACGAGCAGTTCTTC	CAGIDGLAGGHEQFF
TRBV2	TRBD2	14	-	TRBJ2-7	TGTGCCAGCAGGGGACTAGCGAAAAGCTACGAGCAGTACTTC	CASRGLAKSYEQYF
TRBV27	TRBD2	16	few	TRBJ2-7	TGTGCCAGCAGTGTACCGGGACTAGCGGACACCTACGAGCAGTACTTC	CASSVPGLADTYEQYF
TRBV11-2	-	15	many	TRBJ2-5	TGTGCCAGCAGCTGGGGGGCTAGCTTTCAAGAGACCCAGTACTTC	CASSWGASFQETQYF
TRBV28	TRBD2	13	few	TRBJ2-7	TGTGCCAGCAGTTTATGGACTAGCGGGGAGCAGTACTTC	CASSLWTSGEQYF
TRBV24-1	TRBD1	16	-	TRBJ2-2	TGTGCCACCAGTGACCTTGGACAGGCGAACACCGGGGAGCTGTTTTTT	CATSDLGQANTGELFF
TRBV12-3/TRBV12-4	-	11	few	TRBJ2-2	TGTGCCAGCATGTTCACCTGGGAGCTGTTTTTT	CASMFTWELFF
TRBV9	-	18	many	TRBJ2-7	TGTGCCAGCAGCGCGTGCGGGCACTGCGGGCTCCCTCAGTACGAGCAGTACTTC	CASSACGHCGLPQYEQYF
TRBV7-9	TRBD2	14	once	TRBJ2-1	TGTGCCAGCCAGACGGTAGCGGGAGACAATGAGCAGTTCTTC	CASQTVAGDNEQFF
TRBV5-1	-	14	many	TRBJ2-7	TGCGCCAGCAGCTTGGTTGGACACTCCTACGAGCAGTACTTC	CASSLVGHSYEQYF
TRBV11-1	-	16	many	TRBJ2-7	TGTGCCAGCAGCCCTCCCCCTCCAGTATCCCCCTACGAGCAGTACTTC	CASSPPPPVSPYEQYF
TRBV3-1	-	13	many	TRBJ1-3	TGTGCCAGCAGCCACGGGGGCGGAAACACCATATATTTT	CASSHGGGNTIYF
TRBV24-1	-	17	many	TRBJ2-7	TGTGCCACCCGACACCCTTATTCTCGGCAGATCTCCTACGAGCAGTACTTC	CATRHPYSRQISYEQYF
TRBV27	-	13	few	TRBJ1-2	TGTGCCAGCAGTCGTCAGGGTTTTTGGGGCTACACCTTC	CASSRQGFWGYTF
TRBV27	-	13	few	TRBJ1-2	TGTGCCAGCAGGCATGGGGGAGGCTATGGCTACACCTTC	CASRHGGGYGYTF
TRBV6-1	TRBD2	14	-	TRBJ2-1	TGTGTCAGCATCCGTGCTAGCGGGAGCAATGAGCAGTTCTTC	CVSIRASGSNEQFF
TRBV11-3	-	15	many	TRBJ2-7	TGTGCCAGCAGCTTCCGCGGGGGCGGATTCTACGAGCAGTACTTC	CASSFRGGGFYEQYF
TRBV7-8	-	13	-	TRBJ2-1	TGTGCCAGCACCTTACAGGGCTACAATGAGCAGTTCTTC	CASTLQGYNEQFF
TRBV24-1	-	13	-	TRBJ2-7	TGTGCCACCAGTGATTCGCCCAGGGAGGAGCAGTACTTC	CATSDSPREEQYF
TRBV10-3	-	11	many	TRBJ2-1	TGTGCCATCAGTACAGCACATGAGCAGTTCTTC	CAISTAHEQFF
TRBV11-2	TRBD2	17	-	TRBJ2-1	TGTGCCAGCAGCTTAGAAGCGGGAGGGAGGCCCTACAATGAGCAGTTCTTC	CASSLEAGGRPYNEQFF
TRBV28	TRBD1	18	many	TRBJ1-1	TGTGCCAGCAGTCTTAAGCCGAGACAGGGGTATGAGAACACTGAAGCTTTCTTT	CASSLKPRQGYENTEAFF
TRBV30	-	11	-	TRBJ1-6	TGTGCCTGGAGTGCCGGTATCACCCTCCACTTT	CAWSAGITLHF
TRBV5-8	TRBD1	15	many	TRBJ2-3	TGTGCCAGCAGTCCCGGGACAGCTAGCACAGATACGCAGTATTTT	CASSPGTASTDTQYF
TRBV10-1	-	13	many	TRBJ1-5	TGCGCCAGCAGTGCGGGGTTCGGTACGCCCCAGCATTTT	CASSAGFGTPQHF
TRBV5-8	-	13	many	TRBJ1-2	TGTGCCAGCACCCCTCTCCCTACTTATGGCTACACCTTC	CASTPLPTYGYTF
TRBV20-1	-	12	-	TRBJ2-3	TGCAGTGCCAGCCAGAAAACAGATACGCAGTATTTT	CSASQKTDTQYF
TRBV13	-	15	-	TRBJ2-1	TGTGCCAGCAGCTTAGAAGCTGGATCCGACAATGAGCAGTTCTTC	CASSLEAGSDNEQFF
TRBV19	TRBD2	16	many	TRBJ2-1	TGTGCCAGTAGTACGTCGAGCGGGAAGGCGGTCAATGAGCAGTTCTTC	CASSTSSGKAVNEQFF
TRBV7-8	-	13	few	TRBJ2-1	TGTGCCAGCAGTCTCGGCAGAAACAATGAGCAGTTCTTC	CASSLGRNNEQFF
TRBV6-1	-	14	few	TRBJ2-7	TGTGCCAGCAGTGAACCGGGACTTCGGGAGGAGCAGTACTTC	CASSEPGLREEQYF
TRBV18	-	14	-	TRBJ1-5	TGTGCCAGCTCACCGGGACGGCTAAATCAGCCCCAGCATTTT	CASSPGRLNQPQHF
TRBV6-5	-	14	many	TRBJ2-2	TGTGCCAGCAGTTCTCCGCAGGGAAGCGGGGAGCTGTTTTTT	CASSSPQGSGELFF
TRBV11-2	-	15	many	TRBJ2-7	TGTGCCAGCAGCCCACGGCCCAGGGGGGGTTACGAGCAGTACTTC	CASSPRPRGGYEQYF
TRBV6-5	-	14	few	TRBJ1-2	TGTGCCAGCAGTTACTCGGAAGTTTCCTATTGCTACACCTTC	CASSYSEVSYCYTF
TRBV12-3/TRBV12-4	TRBD1	14	few	TRBJ2-1	TGTGCCAGCAATCTCCAACAGGGGGCGGTTGAGCAGTTCTTC	CASNLQQGAVEQFF
TRBV12-3/TRBV12-4	-	17	few	TRBJ1-4	TGTGCCAGCAGTTTTTGGACAGCAGCCGAAACTGATGAAAAACTGTTTTTT	CASSFWTAAETDEKLFF
TRBV28	TRBD2	15	few	TRBJ2-7	TGTGCCAGCAATCTTAGCGGGGCCCAGAGCTACGAGCAGTACTTC	CASNLSGAQSYEQYF
TRBV30	-	15	many	TRBJ2-4	TGTGCCTGGAGTTGGAGGGGCCTAGCCAAAAACATTCAGTACTTC	CAWSWRGLAKNIQYF
TRBV29-1	TRBD1	15	-	TRBJ2-1	TGCAGCGTTGAGAGGCAGGGACAGGTGGCTTTTGAGCAGTTCTTC	CSVERQGQVAFEQFF